This T cell receptor beta chain was documented in a study of blood T cell repertoires in COVID-19. Overall study: The United States, Italy and Spain provided the acute and convalescent COVID-19 samples. T cells, B-cell-depleted T cells, or PBMCs provided the cDNA or gDNA that served as material.

Authors' processing steps: Reference gene primer amplification gave nucleated cell count estimates. The data were produced by immunoSEQ multiplex PCR, yet TCRdb's version contains in-frame clones alone and is incomplete. The V and J calls and clone size are taken from that table; D and trimming were inferred from the DNA. The table lists about 52,000 clones, 75% to 95% of them singletons, with more than 5.5% in the top ten. Sequences were obtained from peripheral blood. This receptor was taken from a man aged 50 to 59 with active COVID-19.

CDR3 coding DNA: TGTGCCAGCTCACCAGTCTTTGGGAGAGCATGGAACACTGAAGCTTTCTTT. Protein product: CASSPVFGRAWNTEAFF. The chain uses TRBV18 and TRBJ1-1; D is unclear. The CDR3 sequence is 17 residues long. V was trimmed by 2 bases and J by 1 base, leaving 17 bases between them. The V gene's germline CDR1 is KGHSH and CDR2 LQKENI.